The sequence of this T cell receptor beta chain was determined in a study of cytotoxic CD8 clonotypes in ibrutinib-treated CLL. Study-wide points: Public clonotypes, found uncommonly, either contracted or stayed stable on treatment.

The CDR3 spans 15 residues. Germline lookup yields CDR1 SGDLS and CDR2 YYNGEE. The ends were cut back, 3 bases at V and 1 base at J, with 13 bases in the middle. This clone has more than one count but fewer than ten. Antigen unknown. Libraries were prepared by immunoSEQ multiplex PCR; TCRdb keeps only in-frame clonotypes and omits some of them. Of more than 300,000 clones listed, about 80% are singletons. This clonotype was obtained from a human donor with chronic lymphocytic leukemia. V is TRBV9 and J is TRBJ1-1; TRBD1 is a possible D gene (6 bases). Here the sequenced sample was PBMCs, taken before ibrutinib treatment. CDR3: CASSADTGQNTEAFF. CDR3 sequence (DNA): TGTGCCAGCAGCGCAGATACAGGGCAGAACACTGAAGCTTTCTTT.